What follows describes a single T cell receptor beta chain. The data originate from a study of blood T cell repertoires in COVID-19. Method: immunoSEQ multiplex PCR; TCRdb's copy keeps in-frame clones and lacks some. The profile shows 200,000 to 300,000 clones, 82% of them singletons. The J segment lost 5 bases and the V segment lost 2 bases, leaving 10 bases of the junction unmatched. The CDR3 is made up of 17 amino acids. Germline V gene sequence: CDR1 LNHDA, CDR2 SQIVND (reference sequence). Sample: peripheral blood. The origin of this receptor is a woman aged 55 to 70 with active or convalescent COVID-19. The chain uses TRBV19 and TRBJ2-3; TRBD1 agrees at 10 bases. CDR3 region: CASSIRAGQGVLDTQYF. The CDR3 nucleotides are TGTGCCAGTAGTATAAGGGCCGGACAGGGGGTATTAGATACGCAGTATTTT.